The 16 T cell receptor beta chains in this list originate from one sample, sequenced in a study of blood T cells in healthy people across ages. A second PCR of 7 to 11 cycles used a sample-barcoded 5' primer and a J-beta primer mix. TCRdb redid the calling of the 5' RACE reads with MiXCR, one entry per CDR3 protein. The repertoire holds over 550,000 distinct CDR3 sequences, with about 30% as singletons. What was sequenced was blood. The receptors were gathered from a woman older than 75 in good health.

Comments on this clonotype: Germline is not matched at one junction end, which may reflect a read error. The rearrangement uses TRBV7-2 and TRBJ2-1; 11 nucleotides agree with TRBD2. Germline V gives CDR1 SGHTA, CDR2 FQGNSA. The CDR3 runs to 16 residues. CDR3 in DNA: TGTGCTAGCAGCTACGGTGTAGCGGGGGGGGTTGGTGAGCAGTTCTTC. Translating it yields CASSYGVAGGVGEQFF.

This clonotype was picked up one time. A much larger clone lies a single base off, so this may be a read error. The chain employs TRBV20-1 and TRBJ1-2; D might be TRBD1 (5 bases). The CDR3 covers 15 residues. Per the germline V gene, CDR1 is DFQATT and CDR2 is SNEGSKA (reference sequence). The CDR3: CSARDRRGSNYGHTF. The CDR3 region has the DNA TGCAGTGCTAGAGATCGTAGGGGTTCCAACTATGGCCACACCTTC.

This clonotype occurred many times. V and J are TRBV20-1 and TRBJ2-1; 12 bases align to TRBD2. V was clipped by 6 bases and J by 7 bases; unmatched bases: 13. Germline assignment: CDR1 DFQATT and CDR2 SNEGSKA (reference sequence). The CDR3 is 16 amino acids. The CDR3 here is CSAPGSSGGARNEQFF. The DNA for the CDR3 is TGCAGTGCGCCGGGGTCTAGCGGGGGGGCGAGAAATGAGCAGTTCTTC.

This clonotype appeared a few times. The chain has TRBV20-1 and TRBJ2-3, with TRBD2 matching 8 bases. Trimming removed 4 bases from V and 1 base from J; junction bases left unmatched: 10. Germline V gives CDR1 DFQATT, CDR2 SNEGSKA (reference sequence). This CDR3 comprises 16 residues. CDR3 amino acids: CSATDRSGDGTDTQYF. The CDR3 DNA reads TGCAGTGCTACAGATCGTAGCGGGGACGGCACAGATACGCAGTATTTT.

This clonotype was detected many times. V and J are TRBV7-2 and TRBJ2-1; D assignment may be TRBD1 or TRBD2 (6 bases each). Germline assignment: CDR1 SGHTA and CDR2 FQGNSA. The ends were cut back, 10 bases at V and 4 bases at J, with 17 bases in the middle. The CDR3 contains 14 residues. The CDR3 DNA reads TGTGCCACCAAGGAGGGGGGAGGTTACAATGAGCAGTTCTTC. This translates into CATKEGGGYNEQFF.

The chain couples TRBV6-5 to TRBJ1-4, with TRBD1 identical over 9 bases. Per germline, CDR1 MNHEY and CDR2 SVGAGI. Losses at the gene ends were 2 bases for V and 8 bases for J; bases not matched to a gene: 6. The CDR3 runs 15 residues. The CDR3, as DNA: TGTGCCAGCAGTTACGCGGGACAGGGAGGGGAAAAACTGTTTTTT. Its protein is CASSYAGQGGEKLFF.

This clonotype was seen repeatedly, ten times or more. The chain joins TRBV5-6 to TRBJ2-7, with D perhaps being TRBD1 or TRBD2 (5 bases each). Trimming shortened V by 4 bases and J by 2 bases, and 19 bases separated the two germline ends. Germline CDR1 reads SGHDT; CDR2 reads YYEEEE. The CDR3 runs to 16 residues. The CDR3 sequence is CASSLPSGRRTYEQYF. Written as DNA, the CDR3 is TGTGCCAGCAGCCTCCCCTCGGGGCGGAGAACCTACGAGCAGTACTTC.

The chain couples TRBV6-2 or TRBV6-3 to TRBJ1-2; tentatively, D is TRBD1 (5 bases). Germline assignment: CDR1 MNHEY and CDR2 SVGEGT. The CDR3 totals 14 residues. V was clipped by 2 bases and J by 9 bases, with 16 bases between them. CDR3 residues: CASSYGGRTRSYTF. CDR3 nucleotide sequence: TGTGCCAGCAGTTACGGGGGACGAACAAGGAGCTACACCTTC.

This clonotype was detected once. With a much larger clone just one base away, this may be a read error. This sequence joins TRBV7-9 and TRBJ1-2, with D possibly matching TRBD1 (6 bases). V lost 5 bases to trimming and J lost 4 bases, with 14 bases between them. The CDR3 has 14 amino acids. CDR1 is SEHNR, CDR2 FQNEAQ, per germline (reference sequence). The CDR3 reads CASSPLRQVYGYTF. In DNA form, the CDR3 reads TGTGCCAGCAGCCCCTTGAGACAGGTCTATGGCTACACCTTC.

This clonotype came up many times. This rearrangement joins TRBV4-3 to TRBJ1-1; D is uncertain. Germline V gene lookup returns CDR1 LGHNA and CDR2 YSLEER. This CDR3 region has 15 residues. Deletions cut 0 bases from V and 0 bases from J, with 8 bases between. For the CDR3, the DNA is TGCGCCAGCAGCCAAGATAAGGAATTGAACACTGAAGCTTTCTTT. Translated, it gives CASSQDKELNTEAFF.

In this sample, this clonotype turned up many times. The V gene is TRBV7-9, the J gene TRBJ1-1, with D hard to call. Germline-derived CDR1 and CDR2 are SEHNR and FQNEAQ (reference sequence). With 2 bases removed from V and 11 bases from J, the gap between germline ends came to 6 bases. The CDR3 contains 10 residues. The CDR3 loop reads CASSLIDAFF. CDR3 in DNA: TGTGCCAGCAGCTTAATCGACGCTTTCTTT.

Concerning this clonotype itself: Being one base from a much bigger clone, this may be a read error. The DNA for the CDR3 is TGTGCCAGCAGTGAAGGGGCGGGGGGAGGTCAAGAGACCCAGTACTTC. The encoded protein is CASSEGAGGGQETQYF. V usage is TRBV6-1 and J usage is TRBJ2-5; 8 positions match TRBD2. The trim removed 1 base at V and 2 bases at J, leaving 6 bases unmatched. The CDR3 extends over 16 amino acids. CDR1 and CDR2 (germline): MNHNS, SASEGT.

This clonotype was seen a handful of times. The chain couples TRBV3-1 to TRBJ2-5; 7 bases line up with TRBD1. Germline CDR1 is LGHDT and CDR2 is YNNKEL (reference sequence). CDR3 length: 15 residues. The V segment lost 3 bases and the J segment 0 bases; nucleotides outside the gene matches: 4. CDR3 nucleotide sequence: TGTGCCAGCAGCCAGATGGGACAGTACCAAGAGACCCAGTACTTC. Protein product: CASSQMGQYQETQYF.

This clonotype showed up many times. The chain is built from TRBV12-3 or TRBV12-4 and TRBJ2-7, with D unresolved. V was trimmed by 5 bases and J by 5 bases, leaving 13 bases between them. The CDR3 sequence is 13 residues long. The CDR3 DNA sequence: TGTGCCAGCAGTCTCGTTTTAGGCCACGAGCAGTACTTC. This encodes CASSLVLGHEQYF.

V is TRBV9 and J is TRBJ1-1; weak D call: TRBD1 (5 bases). This CDR3 has 15 residues. CDR1 and CDR2 from the germline V gene are SGDLS and YYNGEE. Trimming stripped 0 bases from V and 6 bases from J, with 15 bases between. DNA for the CDR3: TGTGCCAGCAGCGTAGACGTCAGGGATAGGGCTGAAGCTTTCTTT. This gives the protein CASSVDVRDRAEAFF.

This clonotype was seen at least ten times. The CDR3 DNA reads TGTGCCAGCAGCTTAACGGGGCAGATACCGGGAGGGACCCAGTACTTC. Its translation: CASSLTGQIPGGTQYF. The genes are TRBV7-3 and TRBJ2-7; the match to TRBD2 covers 7 bases. The J call may be wrong; the DNA end is better matched by TRBJ2-5. CDR1 and CDR2 from the germline V gene are SGHTA and FQGTGA. This CDR3 comprises 16 residues.